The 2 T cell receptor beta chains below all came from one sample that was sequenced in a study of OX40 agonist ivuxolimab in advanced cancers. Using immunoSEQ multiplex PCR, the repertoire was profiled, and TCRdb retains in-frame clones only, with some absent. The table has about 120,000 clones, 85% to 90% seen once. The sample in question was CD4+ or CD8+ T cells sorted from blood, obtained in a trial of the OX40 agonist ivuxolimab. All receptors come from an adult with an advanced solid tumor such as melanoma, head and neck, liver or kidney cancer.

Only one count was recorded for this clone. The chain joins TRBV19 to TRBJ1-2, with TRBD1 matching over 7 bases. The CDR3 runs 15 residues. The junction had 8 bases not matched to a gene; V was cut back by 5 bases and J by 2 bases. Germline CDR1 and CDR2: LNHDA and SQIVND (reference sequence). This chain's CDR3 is CASSALGGENYGYTF. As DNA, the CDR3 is TGTGCCAGTAGTGCCTTAGGGGGCGAGAACTATGGCTACACCTTC.

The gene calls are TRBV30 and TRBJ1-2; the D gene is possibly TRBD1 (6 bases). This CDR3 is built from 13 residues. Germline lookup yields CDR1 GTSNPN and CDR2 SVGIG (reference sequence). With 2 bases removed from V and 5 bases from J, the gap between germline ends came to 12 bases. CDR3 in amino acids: CAWSSGGLYGYTF. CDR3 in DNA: TGTGCCTGGAGTTCGGGGGGGCTATATGGCTACACCTTC. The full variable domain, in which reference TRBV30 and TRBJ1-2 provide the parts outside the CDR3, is SQTIHQWPATLVQPVGSPLSLECTVEGTSNPNLYWYRQAAGRGLQLLFYSVGIGQISSEVPQNLSASRPQDRQFILSSKKLLLSDSGFYLCAWSSGGLYGYTFGSGTRLTVV.